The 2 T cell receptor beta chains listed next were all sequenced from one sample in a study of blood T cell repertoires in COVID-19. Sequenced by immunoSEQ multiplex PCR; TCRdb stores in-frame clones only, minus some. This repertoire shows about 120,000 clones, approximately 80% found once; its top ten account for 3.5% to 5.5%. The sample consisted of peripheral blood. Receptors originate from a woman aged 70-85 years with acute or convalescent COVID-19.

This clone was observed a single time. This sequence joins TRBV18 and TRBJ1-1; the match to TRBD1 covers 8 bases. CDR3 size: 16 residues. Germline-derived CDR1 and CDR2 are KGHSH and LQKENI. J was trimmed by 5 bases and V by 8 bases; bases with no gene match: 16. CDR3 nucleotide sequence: TGTGCCAGCCGTCGGGACAGGACCACGGGTGTAACTGAAGCTTTCTTT. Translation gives CASRRDRTTGVTEAFF.

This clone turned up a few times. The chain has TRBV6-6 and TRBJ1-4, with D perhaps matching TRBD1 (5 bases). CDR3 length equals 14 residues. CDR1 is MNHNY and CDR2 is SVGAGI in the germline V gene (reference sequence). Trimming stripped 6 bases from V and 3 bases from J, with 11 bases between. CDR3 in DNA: TGTGCCAGCAGAAGGGGCAGGGCTAATGAAAAACTGTTTTTT. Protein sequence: CASRRGRANEKLFF.